Shown below are 23 T cell receptor beta chains from a single sample sequenced in a study of control samples from healthy donors and cancer patients. TCRdb's table, derived via immunoSEQ multiplex PCR, lists solely in-frame clones and lacks some. Of 150,000 to 200,000 clones listed, 88% are singletons. Sequenced input: blood. These receptor sequences come from a woman in her thirties in good health.

In this sample, this clone turned up once. CDR3 sequence: CASSQVVRRNTEAFF. Written as DNA, the CDR3 is TGCGCCAGCAGCCAAGTGGTCCGGCGGAACACTGAAGCTTTCTTT. The rearrangement links TRBV4-1 to TRBJ1-1; D uncertain. From germline, CDR1 is MGHRA and CDR2 YSYEKL. V was shortened by 1 base and J by 1 base, with 10 bases between the two germline ends. The CDR3 sequence is 15 residues long.

The rearrangement uses TRBV7-9 and TRBJ2-3; D is unclear. Trimming removed 5 bases at V and 3 bases at J, with 9 bases between. This CDR3 is 13 amino acids long. Germline-derived CDR1 and CDR2 are SEHNR and FQNEAQ (reference sequence). The CDR3 nucleotides are TGTGCCAGCAGCGAGCCGTATACAGATACGCAGTATTTT. It encodes CASSEPYTDTQYF.

The chain uses TRBV6-2 or TRBV6-3 and TRBJ1-5, with D unclear. V lost 5 bases and J lost 2, with 10 bases in between. Germline values: CDR1 MNHEY, CDR2 SVGEGT. This CDR3 region has 14 residues. The CDR3, as DNA: TGTGCCAGCAGTCGACCTGTAGGCAATCAGCCCCAGCATTTT. Residues: CASSRPVGNQPQHF.

Here the CDR3 DNA reads TGTGCCAGCAGCTTAGGAAACAGGGTGACGGCTTTCTTT. Residues: CASSLGNRVTAFF. The chain couples TRBV11-2 to TRBJ1-1; the D gene is possibly TRBD1 (6 bases). Trimming shortened V by 1 base and J by 11 bases, and 14 bases separated the two germline ends. Germline loops: CDR1 SGHAT, CDR2 FQNNGV. The CDR3 extends over 13 amino acids.

The rearrangement uses TRBV12-3 or TRBV12-4 and TRBJ2-2; possibly TRBD2 for D (5 bases). Trimming pared 6 bases from V and 5 bases from J, leaving 10 bases between. The CDR3 covers 13 residues. CDR3 nucleotides: TGTGCCAGCAGCAGGACTGAGACCGGGGAGCTGTTTTTT. Encoded protein: CASSRTETGELFF.

V and J are TRBV12-3 or TRBV12-4 and TRBJ1-3; no reliable D call. CDR3 length: 12 residues. The ends were cut back, 6 bases at V and 4 bases at J, with 7 bases in the middle. The CDR3 DNA reads TGTGCCAGCAGCTACTCAGGAAACACCATATATTTT. It codes for CASSYSGNTIYF.

The chain is built from TRBV27 and TRBJ1-5; D possibly corresponds to TRBD1 (5 bases). Trimming took off 2 bases at V and 6 bases at J, with 8 bases between the two ends. Germline CDR1 and CDR2: MNHEY and SMNVEV (reference sequence). This CDR3 has 13 residues. The CDR3 nucleotides read TGTGCCAGCAGTTTAGGGGGGTTTCAGCCCCAGCATTTT. Translating it yields CASSLGGFQPQHF.

The chain carries TRBV27 and TRBJ2-7; D possibly corresponds to TRBD2 (5 bases). Germline CDR1 and CDR2: MNHEY and SMNVEV (reference sequence). Between the trimmed V and J ends, which lost 3 bases and 1 base, there was a span of 7 bases. There are 13 residues in the CDR3. This chain's CDR3 is CASSFGVSYEQYF. CDR3 nucleotides: TGTGCCAGCAGTTTCGGGGTTTCCTACGAGCAGTACTTC.

This chain joins TRBV27 and TRBJ2-2; D gene ambiguous. V lost 3 bases, J lost 5 bases, and 7 bases lay in between. The CDR3 has 13 residues. Germline CDR1 and CDR2: MNHEY and SMNVEV (reference sequence). CDR3 amino acids: CASSFGGTGELFF. DNA of the CDR3: TGTGCCAGCAGTTTTGGTGGTACCGGGGAGCTGTTTTTT.

In the case of this clone: This sample includes further DNA sequences coding for the same CDR3. V is TRBV4-1 and J is TRBJ2-3; D ambiguous. V lost 0 bases, J lost 2 bases, and 6 bases lay in between. This CDR3 has 14 residues. Germline V gene data show CDR1 as MGHRA and CDR2 as YSYEKL. CDR3: CASSQESPTDTQYF. Here the CDR3 DNA reads TGCGCCAGCAGCCAAGAGTCCCCCACAGATACGCAGTATTTT.

CDR3 DNA: TGCAGTGCTAGAGATGAGGGGAAACTGTTTTTT. Amino acid sequence: CSARDEGKLFF. The V call is TRBV20-1, the J call TRBJ1-4; perhaps TRBD1 as D (5 bases). The CDR3 covers 11 residues. V shed 0 bases and J shed 11 bases, with 7 bases lying between them. Germline CDR1 is DFQATT and CDR2 is SNEGSKA (reference sequence).

The sample holds one count of this clone. The rearrangement uses TRBV5-1 and TRBJ2-1; D not certain. The length of the CDR3 is 13 residues. Trimming shortened V by 4 bases and J by 2 bases, and 7 bases separated the two germline ends. Germline V CDR1 and CDR2: SGHRS, YFSETQ. The CDR3 sequence is CASSIGTYNEQFF. CDR3 DNA: TGCGCCAGCAGCATCGGAACCTACAATGAGCAGTTCTTC.

This clone was observed a single time. The chain is built from TRBV20-1 and TRBJ1-2, with D perhaps TRBD1 (6 bases). The CDR3 runs to 12 residues. CDR1 is DFQATT, CDR2 SNEGSKA, per germline (reference sequence). Trimming took 3 bases from V and 8 from J, leaving 13 bases between them. The CDR3 loop is CSASKGGQGYTF. CDR3 DNA: TGCAGTGCTAGTAAGGGGGGTCAGGGCTACACCTTC.

The rearrangement links TRBV3-1 (or the pseudogene TRBV3-2) to TRBJ2-1; no clear D gene. V lost 6 bases and J lost 7, with 13 bases in between. The CDR3 length is 13 residues. CDR1 LGHDT and CDR2 YNNKEL come from the germline V gene (reference sequence). CDR3: CASSLSSANEQFF. As DNA, the CDR3 is TGTGCCAGCAGTCTGAGTAGTGCGAATGAGCAGTTCTTC.

This clone was counted only a few times. The chain combines TRBV19 with TRBJ2-1; 9 bases map to TRBD2. J was trimmed by 2 bases and V by 3 bases; bases with no gene match: 5. The germline gives CDR1 LNHDA, CDR2 SQIVND (reference sequence). The CDR3 covers 16 residues. The CDR3 bases are TGTGCCAGTAGTATTTTTAGCGGGAGTCCCTACAATGAGCAGTTCTTC. Translation gives CASSIFSGSPYNEQFF.

The rearrangement uses TRBV29-1 and TRBJ1-2; no definite D call. The CDR3 loop spans 12 amino acids. The V and J ends lost 6 bases and 7 bases respectively, with 15 bases between them. Per germline, CDR1 SQVTM and CDR2 ANQGSEA. CDR3 DNA sequence: TGCAGCGTCCCCTCGGATGCAAGTGGCTACACCTTC. Translation gives CSVPSDASGYTF. Based on the CDR3 plus reference TRBV29-1 and TRBJ1-2, the full variable domain is SAVISQKPSRDICQRGTSLTIQCQVDSQVTMMFWYRQQPGQSLTLIATANQGSEATYESGFVIDKFPISRPNLTFSTLTVSNMSPEDSSIYLCSVPSDASGYTFGSGTRLTVV.

The chain combines TRBV5-1 with TRBJ1-1, with a weak D call TRBD1 (6 bases). The CDR3 extends over 14 amino acids. Germline assignment: CDR1 SGHRS and CDR2 YFSETQ. With 2 bases removed from V and 8 bases from J, the gap between germline ends came to 16 bases. The CDR3 DNA reads as TGCGCCAGCAGCTTCCAAGCAGGGGCTCGAGAAGCTTTCTTT. It is translated as CASSFQAGAREAFF.

The rearrangement links TRBV21-1 to TRBJ1-4. TRBV21-1 is tagged as a pseudogene. The CDR3 is 14 residues long. This CDR3 reads CASGGGREEEKLFF. DNA for the CDR3: TGTGCCAGCGGAGGGGGGAGGGAAGAAGAAAAACTGTTTTTT.

The chain uses TRBV11-3 and TRBJ2-2, with 10 nucleotides matching TRBD2. The trim removed 2 bases at V and 4 bases at J, leaving 4 bases unmatched. The CDR3 spans 16 residues. In germline, CDR1 is SGHNT, CDR2 YENEEA. CDR3 loop: CASSLPSGGGTGELFF. In nucleotides, the CDR3 is TGTGCCAGCAGCTTACCTAGCGGGGGAGGCACCGGGGAGCTGTTTTTT.

This chain uses TRBV7-6 with TRBJ2-5; TRBD2 aligns across 7 bases. Per the germline V gene, CDR1 is SGHVS and CDR2 is FNYEAQ. The CDR3 sequence is 16 residues long. J was trimmed by 4 bases and V by 5 bases; bases with no gene match: 13. CDR3 sequence (DNA): TGTGCCAGCAGCCCCGGAGTTGGGAGGGTCCCAGAGACCCAGTACTTC. As protein: CASSPGVGRVPETQYF.

V usage is TRBV7-6 and J usage is TRBJ2-1; 9 bases match TRBD1. The CDR3 sequence is 15 residues long. The V segment lost 4 bases and the J segment 7 bases; nucleotides outside the gene matches: 8. From germline, CDR1 is SGHVS and CDR2 FNYEAQ. CDR3 in DNA: TGTGCCAGCAGCTCCCCGGGACAGGGCAGTAATGAGCAGTTCTTC. Amino acids: CASSSPGQGSNEQFF.

This sequence joins TRBV7-8 and TRBJ2-1; D is perhaps TRBD1 or TRBD2 (5 bases each). Trimming left V 1 base short and J 2 bases short, with 12 bases between. Germline lookup yields CDR1 SGHVS and CDR2 FQNEAQ. This CDR3 has 16 residues. The CDR3: CASSLEASRAYNEQFF. CDR3 DNA: TGTGCCAGCAGCTTAGAGGCTAGCAGGGCCTACAATGAGCAGTTCTTC.

The chain employs TRBV4-2 and TRBJ2-7; TRBD2 agrees at 10 bases. The V and J ends lost 4 bases and 6 bases, in that order; junction bases with no gene match: 6. The V gene's germline CDR1 is LGHNA and CDR2 YNFKEQ. There are 14 residues in the CDR3. The CDR3 region has the DNA TGTGCCAGCAGCCCTAGCGGGAGTATGGTCGAGCAGTACTTC. Its protein is CASSPSGSMVEQYF.